This passage covers 29 T cell receptor beta chains from one sample sequenced in a study of siplizumab effects on memory and regulatory T cells. Assay: immunoSEQ multiplex PCR; the TCRdb copy retains only in-frame clones and omits some. The sample lists roughly 110,000 clones, 93% occurring once. The sample was non-Treg CD4+ T cells sorted from blood. All receptors come from a human donor in good health.

J is TRBJ2-7 and V is TRBV29-1; the D is unclear. Trimming left V 6 bases short and J 7 bases short, with 10 bases between. Germline CDR1 reads SQVTM; CDR2 reads ANQGSEA. CDR3 length equals 10 residues. The CDR3 loop is CSVTIREQYF. CDR3 coding DNA: TGCAGCGTGACGATTCGGGAGCAGTACTTC.

The CDR3 sequence is CASSPNSGSYNEQFF. In DNA, the CDR3 is TGTGCCAGCAGCCCAAATAGCGGCTCCTACAATGAGCAGTTCTTC. V and J are TRBV9 and TRBJ2-1; a possible D gene is TRBD2 (6 bases). The CDR3 has 15 residues. CDR1 is SGDLS, CDR2 YYNGEE, per germline. The V gene lost 4 bases and the J gene lost 0 bases, with 11 bases spanning the gap.

The J gene is TRBJ2-5, the V gene TRBV7-9, with D perhaps given as TRBD1 or TRBD2 (5 bases each). In germline, CDR1 is SEHNR, CDR2 FQNEAQ (reference sequence). The V end lost 4 bases, the J end lost 3 bases, and 15 bases lay between the germline ends. This CDR3 is built from 15 residues. CDR3 DNA: TGTGCCAGCAGCTCTCATGGGGGACGTGAAGAGACCCAGTACTTC. Protein: CASSSHGGREETQYF.

This clone has just one count. The CDR3 loop is CASLFTEAFF. CDR3 nucleotides: TGTGCCAGCCTTTTCACTGAAGCTTTCTTT. The chain combines TRBV6-1 with TRBJ1-1; D remains ambiguous. The CDR3 loop spans 10 amino acids. Germline CDR1 is MNHNS and CDR2 is SASEGT. V was cut by 8 bases and J by 4 bases, with 5 bases left in between.

The CDR3 DNA reads TGCGCCAGCAGCCTGCCGACAGGGGTGGCCGGGGAGCTGTTTTTT. Translating it yields CASSLPTGVAGELFF. The chain carries TRBV5-1 and TRBJ2-2, with TRBD1 identical over 8 bases. J lost 6 bases, V lost 4 bases, and 8 bases had no gene match. Germline assignment: CDR1 SGHRS and CDR2 YFSETQ. The length of the CDR3 is 15 residues.

The chain employs TRBV4-2 and TRBJ1-1, with TRBD1 as a possible D gene (6 bases). The CDR3 has 16 amino acids. V lost 3 bases and J lost 5, with 19 bases in between. Germline V gives CDR1 LGHNA, CDR2 YNFKEQ. CDR3 DNA sequence: TGTGCCAGCAGCCACCGGGGCCTACAGGGTGGGACTGAAGCTTTCTTT. This gives the protein CASSHRGLQGGTEAFF.

CDR3 sequence: CASSPPVSQSSGNTIYF. The CDR3 DNA reads as TGTGCCAGCTCACCCCCGGTCAGCCAAAGCTCTGGAAACACCATATATTTT. The chain links TRBV18 to TRBJ1-3; D remains unclear. The CDR3 runs to 17 residues. Germline loops: CDR1 KGHSH, CDR2 LQKENI. The V end was cut by 3 bases, the J end by 0 bases, with 15 bases between. The full variable domain, completed using reference TRBV18 and TRBJ1-3, is NAGVMQNPRHLVRRRGQEARLRCSPMKGHSHVYWYRQLPEEGLKFMVYLQKENIIDESGMPKERFSAEFPKEGPSILRIQQVVRGDSAAYFCASSPPVSQSSGNTIYFGEGSWLTVV.

The V and J genes are TRBV2 and TRBJ2-7; TRBD1 aligns across 9 bases. The CDR3 contains 14 residues. Per the germline V gene, CDR1 is SNHLY and CDR2 is FYNNEI. The J segment lost 4 bases and the V segment lost 4 bases, leaving 5 bases of the junction unmatched. The CDR3 nucleotides are TGTGCCAGCAGTGCCCGGGGACAGGGATACGAGCAGTACTTC. Its protein is CASSARGQGYEQYF.

V usage is TRBV7-9 and J usage is TRBJ2-7; D is possibly TRBD1 (6 bases). V shed 5 bases and J shed 6 bases, with 26 bases lying between them. CDR1 and CDR2 (germline): SEHNR, FQNEAQ (reference sequence). The CDR3 consists of 17 residues. CDR3: CASSPRPTRQVVGEQYF. CDR3 nucleotide sequence: TGTGCCAGCAGCCCCCGACCCACCAGACAGGTGGTGGGCGAGCAGTACTTC.

The chain joins TRBV19 to TRBJ1-5; 9 bases fit TRBD1. The CDR3 runs 15 residues. V dropped 8 bases and J dropped 8; count of bases not matched to a gene: 13. Germline V gene lookup returns CDR1 LNHDA and CDR2 SQIVND (reference sequence). The CDR3 DNA reads as TGTGCCAGTCGTCCGGGACAGGGTATAAGTGAGCCCCAGCATTTT. Protein sequence: CASRPGQGISEPQHF.

The chain employs TRBV5-4 and TRBJ1-4; D possibly corresponds to TRBD1 (6 bases). CDR3 size: 14 residues. V lost 2 bases, J lost 8 bases, and 13 bases lay in between. CDR1 is SGHNT, CDR2 YYREEE, per germline (reference sequence). CDR3 sequence (DNA): TGTGCCAGCAGCTTTCAACAGGGAAAAGAAAAACTGTTTTTT. It yields the protein CASSFQQGKEKLFF.

J is TRBJ2-5 and V is TRBV6-6, with a weak D call TRBD1 (7 bases). The CDR3 length is 16 residues. Trimming pared 3 bases from V and 7 bases from J, leaving 21 bases between. Per germline, CDR1 MNHNY and CDR2 SVGAGI (reference sequence). Here the CDR3 reads CASSYTGDSQEGTQYF. Here the CDR3 DNA reads TGTGCCAGCAGTTATACGGGGGACAGCCAAGAAGGGACCCAGTACTTC.

The chain uses TRBV7-6 and TRBJ1-2, with D possibly TRBD1 on 5 matching bases. The germline V gene encodes CDR1 SGHVS and CDR2 FNYEAQ. The CDR3 has 14 residues. The ends were cut back, 0 bases at V and 2 bases at J, with 7 bases in the middle. The CDR3 coding sequence is TGTGCCAGCAGCTTAGCAGGGGCGAACTATGGCTACACCTTC. Translated: CASSLAGANYGYTF.

This rearrangement joins TRBV7-2 to TRBJ2-1; 7 positions match TRBD2. This CDR3 comprises 14 residues. Germline assignment: CDR1 SGHTA and CDR2 FQGNSA. V lost 1 base to trimming and J lost 9 bases; unmatched junction nucleotides: 6. The CDR3 sequence: CASSLDRLAGEQFF. For the CDR3, the DNA is TGTGCCAGCAGCTTAGACCGACTAGCAGGTGAGCAGTTCTTC.

The CDR3 here is CASSHQTGYEQFF. DNA of the CDR3: TGCGCCAGCAGCCATCAGACAGGCTATGAGCAGTTCTTC. The chain links TRBV4-3 to TRBJ2-1, with D tentatively TRBD1 (6 bases). Between the trimmed V and J ends, which lost 3 bases and 8 bases, there was a span of 11 bases. The germline CDR1 and CDR2 sequences are LGHNA and YSLEER. This CDR3 comprises 13 residues.

The V call is TRBV30, the J call TRBJ1-3, with a tentative D call TRBD1 (6 bases). Trimming removed 5 bases at V and 0 bases at J, with 8 bases between. This CDR3 spans 13 amino acids. CDR1 is GTSNPN and CDR2 is SVGIG in the germline V gene (reference sequence). The CDR3 DNA reads TGTGCCTGGGGGGGGGCCTCTGGAAACACCATATATTTT. Translated: CAWGGASGNTIYF. Based on the CDR3 plus reference TRBV30 and TRBJ1-3, the full variable domain is SQTIHQWPATLVQPVGSPLSLECTVEGTSNPNLYWYRQAAGRGLQLLFYSVGIGQISSEVPQNLSASRPQDRQFILSSKKLLLSDSGFYLCAWGGASGNTIYFGEGSWLTVV.

The gene calls are TRBV18 and TRBJ1-1; D gene uncertain. The germline V and J ends were trimmed by 4 bases and 0 bases, with 6 bases remaining between them. Germline V gene sequence: CDR1 KGHSH, CDR2 LQKENI. The CDR3 covers 13 residues. The CDR3 DNA reads as TGTGCCAGCTCACGTTTACTGAACACTGAAGCTTTCTTT. This encodes CASSRLLNTEAFF.

The CDR3 bases are TGTGCCAGCAGTAGAGCCCGGGGGCGTCGGACTGAAGCTTTCTTT. Translation gives CASSRARGRRTEAFF. The chain is built from TRBV7-9 and TRBJ1-1; D possibly corresponds to TRBD1 (6 bases). The ends were cut back, 6 bases at V and 5 bases at J, with 19 bases in the middle. The CDR3 totals 15 residues. Germline V lookup: CDR1 SEHNR, CDR2 FQNEAQ (reference sequence).

The chain combines TRBV5-1 with TRBJ2-7, with 10 bases aligning to TRBD2. There are 14 residues in the CDR3. The germline CDR1 and CDR2 sequences are SGHRS and YFSETQ. The V and J ends lost 0 bases and 6 bases, in that order; junction bases with no gene match: 3. The CDR3 protein is CASSLVAGGVEQYF. CDR3 DNA sequence: TGCGCCAGCAGCTTGGTAGCGGGGGGTGTCGAGCAGTACTTC.

This chain links TRBV19 with TRBJ2-2; 9 bases are a match to TRBD1. Trimming took 6 bases from V and 3 from J; bases not matched to a gene: 11. The V gene's germline CDR1 is LNHDA and CDR2 SQIVND (reference sequence). The CDR3 consists of 17 residues. The CDR3 nucleotides read TGTGCCAGTAGCCCCGGGACAGGGTTCGTCGACACCGGGGAGCTGTTTTTT. It is translated as CASSPGTGFVDTGELFF.

The rearrangement uses TRBV7-2 and TRBJ2-3, with 7 bases matching TRBD1. V was clipped by 1 base and J by 7 bases; unmatched bases: 11. CDR3 length: 16 amino acids. Per germline, CDR1 SGHTA and CDR2 FQGNSA. The CDR3: CASSLGGTAALNTQYF. The CDR3 coding sequence is TGTGCCAGCAGCTTAGGTGGGACAGCCGCACTGAATACGCAGTATTTT.

This clone was seen just once. The J gene is TRBJ2-3, the V gene TRBV4-3, with TRBD1 as a possible D gene (6 bases). V lost 0 bases and J lost 3, with 10 bases in between. Looked up from germline, CDR1 is LGHNA and CDR2 is YSLEER. The CDR3 runs to 15 residues. CDR3 sequence: CASSQDGGQTDTQYF. CDR3 in DNA: TGCGCCAGCAGCCAAGATGGAGGACAGACAGATACGCAGTATTTT.

The V gene is TRBV4-1, the J gene TRBJ1-1; D is undetermined. Germline V gene sequence: CDR1 MGHRA, CDR2 YSYEKL. There are 17 residues in the CDR3. The V end was cut by 0 bases, the J end by 4 bases, with 18 bases between. The CDR3 loop is CASSQDVVGSRSTEAFF. The CDR3 DNA is TGCGCCAGCAGCCAAGATGTCGTAGGGAGCAGGAGCACTGAAGCTTTCTTT.

V usage is TRBV5-6 and J usage is TRBJ2-7; 7 bases match TRBD1. With V trimmed by 4 bases and J by 2 bases, 6 bases remained unmatched. The CDR3 is 14 residues long. The germline gives CDR1 SGHDT, CDR2 YYEEEE. The CDR3 DNA sequence: TGTGCCAGCAGCGAAACAGGGGCTACCTACGAGCAGTACTTC. Protein sequence: CASSETGATYEQYF.

The chain employs TRBV11-1 and TRBJ2-2; possibly TRBD1 or TRBD2 for D (5 bases each). Per the germline V gene, CDR1 is SGHAT and CDR2 is FQDESV (reference sequence). This CDR3 comprises 17 residues. V was trimmed by 3 bases and J by 3 bases, leaving 17 bases between them. The CDR3: CASSLEPGPQYTGELFF. The CDR3 region has the DNA TGTGCCAGCAGCTTGGAACCGGGACCCCAATACACCGGGGAGCTGTTTTTT.

V usage is TRBV27 and J usage is TRBJ1-1; the D is unclear. This CDR3 has 13 amino acids. Germline CDR1 reads MNHEY; CDR2 reads SMNVEV (reference sequence). V was shortened by 6 bases and J by 1 base, with 9 bases between the two germline ends. The CDR3 is CASRRPGNTEAFF. The CDR3 region has the DNA TGTGCCAGCAGACGCCCGGGGAACACTGAAGCTTTCTTT.

V gene TRBV6-5 combines with J gene TRBJ2-3; D remains unclear. This CDR3 is 12 amino acids long. The germline V gene encodes CDR1 MNHEY and CDR2 SVGAGI. V was cut by 0 bases and J by 5 bases, with 3 bases left in between. CDR3 region: CASSYSKDTQYF. The CDR3 region has the DNA TGTGCCAGCAGTTACTCGAAAGATACGCAGTATTTT.

The chain recombines TRBV28 with TRBJ1-2; 9 positions match TRBD1. There are 16 residues in the CDR3. CDR1 and CDR2 (germline): MDHEN, SYDVKM. The trim removed 6 bases at V and 2 bases at J, leaving 10 bases unmatched. The CDR3 spells CASRTPTGGENYGYTF. The DNA for the CDR3 is TGTGCCAGCAGAACGCCCACAGGGGGCGAAAACTATGGCTACACCTTC.

CDR3 DNA sequence: TGTGCCAGCTCGCAGGTCCTGTATAATTCACCCCTCCACTTT. Translated, it gives CASSQVLYNSPLHF. The chain joins TRBV7-2 to TRBJ1-6, with D hard to call. The CDR3 totals 14 residues. V was cut by 8 bases and J by 4 bases, with 12 bases left in between. The germline V gene encodes CDR1 SGHTA and CDR2 FQGNSA.